This T cell receptor beta chain was obtained from a study of shared clonotypes between healthy human individuals. Study summary: Per donor, three plates held CD4 naive cells, three held CD4 memory, two held CD8 naive and one held CD8 memory.

Overall study findings and caveats: A generally larger estimated richness was seen in naive subsets than in memory subsets. Apart from blood, nothing was sampled; tissue repertoires likely differ. Even with large depth, rarefaction showed that sorted-subset sequencing was incomplete.

Looked up from germline, CDR1 is ENHRY and CDR2 is SYGVKD. The CDR3 has 16 amino acids. V was cut by 3 bases and J by 10 bases, with 24 bases left in between. On this clone itself: Its antigen is currently unknown.

Assay used: immunoSEQ multiplex PCR; TCRdb lists only in-frame clones, some missing. The sample shows approximately 2.3 million clones, 80% to 95% of them seen only once. This sequence originates from a man between 18 and 29 years old in good health. Some clones in this sample may be carry-over from other donors' samples. The sequenced material came from naive CD4+ T cells from PBMCs. Indicated subset: CD45RA+ positively selected. The chain links TRBV10-3 to TRBJ1-1; a possible D gene is TRBD1 (6 bases). This CDR3 reads CAISDSPGGGVNAAFF. The CDR3 DNA is TGTGCCATCAGTGACAGTCCAGGAGGGGGAGTCAACGCAGCTTTCTTT.